This T cell receptor (beta chain) was recorded in a study of cytomegalovirus exposure and HLA in healthy donors. Study-level points and caveats: Cytomegalovirus association was listed for around 180 TCR beta chains. For cytomegalovirus status, the classifier reportedly gave diagnoses with high specificity and sensitivity. Indistinguishable V segments, including TRBV6-2 and TRBV6-3, were excluded.

A remark on this clone: Antigen unknown.

The CDR3 is 16 residues long. Germline values: CDR1 SGHDT, CDR2 YYEEEE. The V gene end was trimmed by 4 bases and the J gene end by 1 base; junction bases not matched to a gene: 6. PCR was performed using 60 Vbeta and 13 Jbeta primers. In the original processing: A later analysis counted 65 million to 90 million unique TCR beta chains, some 12 million shared. TCRdb's table, derived via immunoSEQ multiplex PCR, lists solely in-frame clones and lacks some. For V, J and clone size, that table is used; D and trimming come from the DNA. The table records over 200,000 clones, approximately 82% of them present only once.

The rearrangement joins TRBV5-6 to TRBJ1-4; the match to TRBD1 covers 8 bases. The specimen sequenced was PBMCs. The clonotype originates from a middle-aged woman in good health and CMV-seronegative. The CDR3 sequence is CASSRQGFRTNEKLFF. CDR3 coding DNA: TGTGCCAGCAGCCGACAGGGGTTTAGAACTAATGAAAAACTGTTTTTT.